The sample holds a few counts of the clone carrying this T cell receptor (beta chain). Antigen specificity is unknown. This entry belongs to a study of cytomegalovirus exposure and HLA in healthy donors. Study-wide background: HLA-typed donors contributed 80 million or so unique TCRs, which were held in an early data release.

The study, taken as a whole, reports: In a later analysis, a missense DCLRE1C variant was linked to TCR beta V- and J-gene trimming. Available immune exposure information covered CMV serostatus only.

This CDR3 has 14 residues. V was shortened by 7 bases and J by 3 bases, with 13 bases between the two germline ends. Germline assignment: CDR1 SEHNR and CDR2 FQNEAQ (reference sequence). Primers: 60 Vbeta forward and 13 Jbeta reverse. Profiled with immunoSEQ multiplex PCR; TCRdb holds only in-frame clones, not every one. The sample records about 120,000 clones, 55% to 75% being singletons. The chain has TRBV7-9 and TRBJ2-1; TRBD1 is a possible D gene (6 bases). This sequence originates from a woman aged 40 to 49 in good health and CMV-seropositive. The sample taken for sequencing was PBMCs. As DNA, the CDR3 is TGTGCCAGCACAGGGGAGCCAATCTACAATGAGCAGTTCTTC. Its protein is CASTGEPIYNEQFF.